Listed here are 4 T cell receptor beta chains from one sample, sequenced in a study of blood T cell repertoires in COVID-19 (TCRdb year 2020). To prepare the library, the immunoSEQ multiplex PCR assay was applied. Not all clones reach the TCRdb copy of this immuneACCESS table, which keeps in-frame sequences only. Checked studies attribute under half of the gap to unresolved V genes and leave the rest unexplained. Across this sample there are about 160,000 clones, with more than 75% seen only once. The leading ten clones occupy roughly 8.3% of the sample. Input material: peripheral blood. All receptors come from a woman aged 55-69 years with COVID-19, enrolled during active disease.

This chain connects TRBV24-1 to TRBJ1-2; the match to TRBD1 covers 8 bases. The CDR3 sequence is 15 residues long. Trimming took 2 bases from V and 6 from J; bases not matched to a gene: 7. CDR1 is KGHDR, CDR2 SFDVKD, per germline. The CDR3 nucleotides read TGTGCCACCAGTGATTCCAGGGGGCAACGGGATGGCTACACCTTC. It yields the protein CATSDSRGQRDGYTF.

J is TRBJ2-7 and V is TRBV25-1; tentative D call: TRBD1 (5 bases). Trimming removed 5 bases at V and 3 bases at J, with 11 bases between. CDR1 is MGHDK, CDR2 SYGVNS, per germline. The CDR3 loop spans 13 amino acids. The CDR3 reads CASSTRAGYEQYF. CDR3 in DNA: TGTGCCAGCAGTACCAGGGCAGGCTACGAGCAGTACTTC.

The genes are TRBV6-5 and TRBJ1-1; 10 nucleotides align to TRBD1. Germline V CDR1 and CDR2: MNHEY, SVGAGI. V dropped 4 bases and J dropped 4; count of bases not matched to a gene: 9. CDR3 length: 16 residues. The CDR3 sequence is CASSLRGTGVSTEAFF. The CDR3 DNA reads TGTGCCAGCAGTTTGAGAGGGACAGGGGTTTCCACTGAAGCTTTCTTT.

The chain has TRBV14 and TRBJ1-3; D uncertain. Per germline, CDR1 SGHDN and CDR2 FVKESK. Trimming stripped 1 base from V and 4 bases from J, with 8 bases between. There are 14 residues in the CDR3. The CDR3 coding sequence is TGTGCCAGCAGCCAAGGTGGGAGCGGAAACACCATATATTTT. Amino acids: CASSQGGSGNTIYF.